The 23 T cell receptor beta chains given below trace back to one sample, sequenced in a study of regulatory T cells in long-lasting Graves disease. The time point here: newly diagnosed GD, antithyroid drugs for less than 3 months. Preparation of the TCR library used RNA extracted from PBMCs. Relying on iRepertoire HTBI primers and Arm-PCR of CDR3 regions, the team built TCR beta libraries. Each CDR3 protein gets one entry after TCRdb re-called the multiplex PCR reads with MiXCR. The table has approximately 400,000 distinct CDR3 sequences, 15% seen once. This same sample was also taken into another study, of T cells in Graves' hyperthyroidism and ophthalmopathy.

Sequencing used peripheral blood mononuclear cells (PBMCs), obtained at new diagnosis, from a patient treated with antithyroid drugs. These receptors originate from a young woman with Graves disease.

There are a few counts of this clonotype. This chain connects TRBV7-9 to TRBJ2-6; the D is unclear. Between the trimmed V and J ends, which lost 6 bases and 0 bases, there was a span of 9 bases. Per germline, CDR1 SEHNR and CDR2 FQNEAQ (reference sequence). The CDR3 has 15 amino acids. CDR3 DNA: TGTGCCAGCAGTTATGGGCTCTCTGGGGCCAACGTCCTGACTTTC. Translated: CASSYGLSGANVLTF. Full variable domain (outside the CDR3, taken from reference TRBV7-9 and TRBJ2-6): DTGVSQNPRHKITKRGQNVTFRCDPISEHNRLYWYRQTLGQGPEFLTYFQNEAQLEKSRLLSDRFSAERPKGSFSTLEIQRTEQGDSAMYLCASSYGLSGANVLTFGAGSRLTVL.

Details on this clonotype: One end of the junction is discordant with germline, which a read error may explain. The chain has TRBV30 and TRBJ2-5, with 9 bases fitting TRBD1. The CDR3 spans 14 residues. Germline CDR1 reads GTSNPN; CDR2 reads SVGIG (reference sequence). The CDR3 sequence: CARSWDRDSETQYF. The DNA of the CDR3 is TGTGCCCGGAGTTGGGACAGGGATTCTGAGACCCAGTACTTC.

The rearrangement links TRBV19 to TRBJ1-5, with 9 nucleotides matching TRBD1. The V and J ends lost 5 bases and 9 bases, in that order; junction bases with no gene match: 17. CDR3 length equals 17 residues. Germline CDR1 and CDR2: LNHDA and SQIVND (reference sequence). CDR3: CASSAKASGTGLVPQHF. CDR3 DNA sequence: TGTGCCAGTAGTGCGAAAGCTTCCGGGACAGGGCTTGTGCCCCAGCATTTT.

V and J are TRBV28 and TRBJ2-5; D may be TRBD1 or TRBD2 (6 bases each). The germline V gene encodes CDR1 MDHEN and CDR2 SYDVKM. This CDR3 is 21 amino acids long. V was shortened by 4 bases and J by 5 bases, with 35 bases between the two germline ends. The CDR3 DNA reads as TGTGCCAGCAGTTCCCTTTTCAGAGAGTTAGGGGGGCAGCCCGGTGTGGAGACCCAGTACTTC. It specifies CASSSLFRELGGQPGVETQYF. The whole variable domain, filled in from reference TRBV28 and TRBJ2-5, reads DVKVTQSSRYLVKRTGEKVFLECVQDMDHENMFWYRQDPGLGLRLIYFSYDVKMKEKGDIPEGYSVSREKKERFSLILESASTNQTSMYLCASSSLFRELGGQPGVETQYFGPGTRLLVL.

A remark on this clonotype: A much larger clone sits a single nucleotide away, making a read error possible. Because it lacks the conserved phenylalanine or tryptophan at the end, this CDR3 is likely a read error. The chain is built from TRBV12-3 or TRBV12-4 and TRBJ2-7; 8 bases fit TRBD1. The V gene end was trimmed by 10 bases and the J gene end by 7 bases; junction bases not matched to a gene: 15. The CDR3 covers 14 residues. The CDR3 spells CANTPRTGLEEQYS. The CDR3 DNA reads TGTGCCAACACTCCCCGGACAGGGCTTGAGGAGCAGTACTCC.

CDR3 in DNA: TGTGCCAGCAGCCGACTAGCGGGTAACTCCTACGAGCAGTACTTC. Encoded protein: CASSRLAGNSYEQYF. The V and J genes are TRBV11-2 and TRBJ2-7; TRBD2 agrees at 10 bases. Germline V lookup: CDR1 SGHAT, CDR2 FQNNGV. The junction had 4 bases not matched to a gene; V was cut back by 5 bases and J by 0 bases. The CDR3 sequence is 15 residues long.

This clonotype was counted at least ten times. This chain's CDR3 is CASSPAGTNEQFF. CDR3 DNA sequence: TGTGCCAGCAGTCCAGCGGGAACAAATGAGCAGTTCTTC. The rearrangement uses TRBV5-5 and TRBJ2-1; 7 positions agree with TRBD2. CDR1 SGHKS and CDR2 YYEKEE come from the germline V gene (reference sequence). This CDR3 region has 13 residues. The V and J ends lost 5 bases and 7 bases, in that order; junction bases with no gene match: 6.

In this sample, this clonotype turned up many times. The CDR3 protein is CSATPRATSTDTQYF. The CDR3 coding sequence is TGCAGTGCGACCCCTAGGGCAACTAGCACAGATACGCAGTATTTT. This rearrangement joins TRBV20-1 to TRBJ2-3, with D unclear. Germline CDR1 is DFQATT and CDR2 is SNEGSKA (reference sequence). V was pared by 6 bases and J by 0 bases, with 16 bases between. The CDR3 length is 15 residues.

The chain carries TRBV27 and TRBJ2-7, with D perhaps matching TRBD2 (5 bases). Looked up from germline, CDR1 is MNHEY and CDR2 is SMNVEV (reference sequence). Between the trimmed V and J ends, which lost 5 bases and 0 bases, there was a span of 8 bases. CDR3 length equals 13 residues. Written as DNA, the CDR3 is TGTGCCAGCAGTCTCGGGATCTCCTACGAGCAGTACTTC. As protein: CASSLGISYEQYF.

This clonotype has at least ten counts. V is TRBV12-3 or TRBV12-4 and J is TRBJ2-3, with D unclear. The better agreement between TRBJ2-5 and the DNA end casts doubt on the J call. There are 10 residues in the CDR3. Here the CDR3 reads CASSLGTQYF. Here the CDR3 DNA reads TGTGCCAGCAGTTTAGGGACCCAGTACTTC.

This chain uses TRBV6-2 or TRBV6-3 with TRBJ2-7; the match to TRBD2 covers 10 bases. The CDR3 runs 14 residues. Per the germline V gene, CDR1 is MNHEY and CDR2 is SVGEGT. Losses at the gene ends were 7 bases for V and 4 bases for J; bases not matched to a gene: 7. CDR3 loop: CASNPPGLAYEQYF. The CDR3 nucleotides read TGTGCCAGCAACCCCCCGGGACTAGCGTACGAGCAGTACTTC.

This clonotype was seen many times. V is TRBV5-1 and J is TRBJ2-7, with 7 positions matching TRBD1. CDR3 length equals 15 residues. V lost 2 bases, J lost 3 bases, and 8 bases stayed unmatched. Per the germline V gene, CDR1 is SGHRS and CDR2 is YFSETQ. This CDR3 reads CASSLDGTVGYEQYF. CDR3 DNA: TGCGCCAGCAGCTTAGATGGGACAGTTGGCTACGAGCAGTACTTC.

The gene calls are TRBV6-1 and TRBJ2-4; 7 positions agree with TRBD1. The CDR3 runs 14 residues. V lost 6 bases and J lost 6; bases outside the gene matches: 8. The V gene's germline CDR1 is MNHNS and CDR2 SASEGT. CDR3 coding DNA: TGTGCCAGCAGCCGAGGACAGGCCGGAAACATTCAGTACTTC. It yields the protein CASSRGQAGNIQYF.

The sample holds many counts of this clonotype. CDR3 nucleotides: TGTGCCAGCAGTTTACAGGCAGGGTATCCAAACTATGGCTACACCTTC. This sequence encodes CASSLQAGYPNYGYTF. The chain joins TRBV12-3 or TRBV12-4 to TRBJ1-2; tentative D call: TRBD1 (5 bases). The CDR3 has 16 amino acids. V gave up 2 bases and J gave up 2 bases, with 15 bases separating them.

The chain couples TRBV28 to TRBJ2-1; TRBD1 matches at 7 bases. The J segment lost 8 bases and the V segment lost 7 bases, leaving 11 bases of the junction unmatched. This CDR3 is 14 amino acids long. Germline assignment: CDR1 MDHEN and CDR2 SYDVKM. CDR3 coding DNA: TGTGCCAGCACCGGGACAGAGCACCGCTATGAGCAGTTCTTC. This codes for CASTGTEHRYEQFF.

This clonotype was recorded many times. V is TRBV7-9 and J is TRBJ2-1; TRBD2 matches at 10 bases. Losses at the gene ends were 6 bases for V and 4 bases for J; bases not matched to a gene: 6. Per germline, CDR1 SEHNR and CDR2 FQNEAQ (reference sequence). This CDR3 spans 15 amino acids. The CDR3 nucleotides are TGTGCCAGCAGGCGCCCTAGCGGGAGTTACAATGAGCAGTTCTTC. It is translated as CASRRPSGSYNEQFF.

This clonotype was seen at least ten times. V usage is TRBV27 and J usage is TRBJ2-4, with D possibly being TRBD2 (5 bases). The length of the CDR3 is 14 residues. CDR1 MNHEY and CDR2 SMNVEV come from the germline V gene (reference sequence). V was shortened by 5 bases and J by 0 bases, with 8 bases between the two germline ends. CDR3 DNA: TGTGCCAGCAGTAACGGACTAGCCAAAAACATTCAGTACTTC. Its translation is CASSNGLAKNIQYF.

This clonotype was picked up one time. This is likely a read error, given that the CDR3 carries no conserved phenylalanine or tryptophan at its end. The CDR3 reads CSAGGNSYKQYL. The CDR3 coding sequence is TGCAGTGCTGGAGGGAATTCCTACAAGCAGTACCTC. The V gene is TRBV20-1, the J gene TRBJ2-7; tentative D call: TRBD2 (6 bases). The CDR3 sequence is 12 residues long. Germline CDR1 DFQATT, CDR2 SNEGSKA (reference sequence).

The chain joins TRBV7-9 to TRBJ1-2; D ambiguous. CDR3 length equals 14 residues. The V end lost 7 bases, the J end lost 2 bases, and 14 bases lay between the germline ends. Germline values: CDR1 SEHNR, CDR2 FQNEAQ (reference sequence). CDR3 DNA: TGTGCCAGCATAGCCCTCGGACTCAACTATGGCTACACCTTC. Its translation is CASIALGLNYGYTF.

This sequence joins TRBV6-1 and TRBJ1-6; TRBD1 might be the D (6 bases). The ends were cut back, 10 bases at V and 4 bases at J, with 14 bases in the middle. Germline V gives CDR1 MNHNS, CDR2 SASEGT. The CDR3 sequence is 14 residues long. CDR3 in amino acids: CANSTGFYNSPLHF. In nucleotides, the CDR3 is TGTGCCAATTCGACAGGCTTTTATAATTCACCCCTCCACTTT.

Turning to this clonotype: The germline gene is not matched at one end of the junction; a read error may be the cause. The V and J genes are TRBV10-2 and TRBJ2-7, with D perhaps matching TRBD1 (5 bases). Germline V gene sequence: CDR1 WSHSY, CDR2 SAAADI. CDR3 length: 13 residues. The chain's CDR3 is CAGSTGTSYEQYF. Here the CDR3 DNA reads TGCGCCGGCAGTACAGGAACTTCCTACGAGCAGTACTTC.

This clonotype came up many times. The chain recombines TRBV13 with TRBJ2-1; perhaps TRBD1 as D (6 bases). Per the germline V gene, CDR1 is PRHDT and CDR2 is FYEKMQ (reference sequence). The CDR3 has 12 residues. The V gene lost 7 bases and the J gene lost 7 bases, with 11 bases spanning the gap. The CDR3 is CASTRQGNEQFF. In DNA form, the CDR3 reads TGTGCCAGCACCCGTCAGGGGAATGAGCAGTTCTTC.

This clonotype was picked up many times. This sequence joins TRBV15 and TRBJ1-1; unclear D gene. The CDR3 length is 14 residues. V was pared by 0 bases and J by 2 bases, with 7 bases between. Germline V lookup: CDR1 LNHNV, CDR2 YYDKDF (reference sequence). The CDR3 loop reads CATSRDPGNTEAFF. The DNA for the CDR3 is TGTGCCACCAGCAGAGATCCGGGAAACACTGAAGCTTTCTTT.